The present T cell receptor (beta chain) was sequenced within a study of CD4 T cells in relation to SARS-CoV-2 and coronaviruses. Study background: ViraFEST: approximately 10-day antigen culture of PBMCs, then TCR beta CDR3 sequencing. General observations from the study: No crossreactivity against non-spike viral proteins was tested here.

CDR1 LNHDA and CDR2 SQIVND come from the germline V gene (reference sequence). The V and J ends lost 6 bases and 7 bases respectively, with 27 bases between them. The CDR3 length is 17 residues. Before the COVID-19 pandemic, during about 2011-2019, CD4+ T cells were taken from unexposed donors. The cells were cultured for over eight days before CD4+ T cells were isolated. As cell numbers allowed, unexposed-donor CD4+ T cells faced SARS-CoV-2 S/N and four cold-coronavirus spikes. On this clone: The antigen remains unidentified.

Repertoires were generated with immunoSEQ multiplex PCR, while TCRdb's copy carries only in-frame clones and drops some. The sample includes around 18,000 clones, 60% to 80% of them seen just once. Specimen: CD4+ T cells from PBMCs, cultured in vitro. This chain uses TRBV19 with TRBJ1-2, with D perhaps matching TRBD1 (5 bases). This clonotype was obtained from a human donor in good health. The CDR3: CASSFPIGGRTYTGYTF. The CDR3 DNA reads as TGTGCCAGTAGCTTCCCAATTGGGGGACGGACGTATACTGGCTACACCTTC.